Reported below is one TCR beta chain. In this sample, this clonotype turned up a few times. Its antigen remains unidentified. The input lacks base qualities; no much larger clone sits a single base away. This specimen comes from a study of T cell repertoires in cytomegalovirus infection (dated by TCRdb to about 2019). Background on the whole study: The peptide stimulations were aimed at well-studied HLA-B-restricted epitopes as well as recently identified HLA-C-restricted CMV epitopes, whose presentation resists viral immunomodulation. Donor HLA type was relevant to the analysis, because carriage of CMV infection together with the matching HLA type was indicated by public TCR beta signatures.

Looking up the germline V gene (reference sequence) yields CDR1 SGHNT and CDR2 YYREEE. Including cysteine and phenylalanine, the CDR3 has 16 amino acids. Just the 48-base CDR3 DNA is kept, in frame starting at base 1. V is cut by 4 bases and J by 10 bases, and the space between the germline ends is 25 bases. The instrument was an Illumina HiSeq 1500. TCRdb applied fastp at Q25 and MiXCR to the public reads, then kept only in-frame beta chains. Entries that share a CDR3 protein sequence are merged under the most common genes and DNA. Within this sample are 640,000 or so distinct CDR3 sequences, with around 31% of them counted one time only. The top ten clones comprise roughly 18% of the sample. The sample's treatment or condition label is to be understood as: in vitro stimulation with specific CMV peptide epitopes to enrich CMV-specific T cells. The research as a whole found: In both this cohort and an independent roughly 360-donor cohort, the cumulative frequency of public TCR beta family members distinguished carriers of CMV infection plus the relevant HLA type. In the ex vivo response, HLA-C-restricted CMV-specific TCR beta clonotypes were dominant, and in two of eight donors the single most frequent clonotype came from this HLA-C-restricted group.

The starting material was cultured PBMCs, obtained from culture after CMV antigen stimulation. This receptor chain uses TRBV5-4 and TRBJ2-3, with the D assignment possibly TRBD1 or TRBD2, given 5 matching bases for each. The receptor was isolated from a human donor in good health (CMV status not recorded). Some clones in this sample may be carry-over from other donors' samples. The DNA reads as follows: TGTGCCAGCAGCCCCCCCCAACGGGACCCCCGGGACGCGCAGTATTTT. The translation is CASSPPQRDPRDAQYF. Reference TRBV5-4 and TRBJ2-3 genes cover what lies past the CDR3, so the full variable domain is ETGVTQSPTHLIKTRGQQVTLRCSSQSGHNTVSWYQQALGQGPQFIFQYYREEENGRGNFPPRFSGLQFPNYSSELNVNALELDDSALYLCASSPPQRDPRDAQYFGPGTRLTVL.